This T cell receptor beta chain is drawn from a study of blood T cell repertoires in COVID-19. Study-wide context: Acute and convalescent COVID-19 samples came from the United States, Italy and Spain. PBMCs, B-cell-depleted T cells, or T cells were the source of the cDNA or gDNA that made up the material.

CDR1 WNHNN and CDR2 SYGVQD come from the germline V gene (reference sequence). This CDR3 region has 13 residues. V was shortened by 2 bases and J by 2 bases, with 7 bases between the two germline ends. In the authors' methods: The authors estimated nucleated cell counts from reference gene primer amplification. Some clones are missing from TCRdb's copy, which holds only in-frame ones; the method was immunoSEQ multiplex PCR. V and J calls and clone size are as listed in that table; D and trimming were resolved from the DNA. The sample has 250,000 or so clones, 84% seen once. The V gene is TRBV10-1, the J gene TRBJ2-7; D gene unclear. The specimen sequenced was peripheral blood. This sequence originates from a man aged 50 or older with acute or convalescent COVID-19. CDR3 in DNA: TGCGCCAGCAGTGAGGGGCTCACCTACGAGCAGTACTTC. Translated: CASSEGLTYEQYF.